This TCR beta chain was documented in a study of cytomegalovirus exposure and HLA in healthy donors. The PCR was carried out with 60 Vbeta primers and 13 Jbeta primers. Clones were sequenced by immunoSEQ multiplex PCR, and TCRdb holds only the in-frame ones, with some missing. The table records 100,000 or so clones, roughly 79% of them present only once. Trimming cost V 0 bases and J 3 bases, with 9 bases left between them. This CDR3 is built from 14 residues. CDR1 and CDR2 (germline): SGHVS, FQNEAQ. Concerning this clone itself: The antigen remains unidentified.

General observations from the study: Specificity of a few CMV-associated chains for CMV antigens was verified in vitro. In all likelihood, a cluster of highly shared sequence variants was a sequencing artifact. Earlier analysis found most TCR beta V segments productive about 90% or about 30% of the time.

The chain combines TRBV7-8 with TRBJ2-7, with D unclear. This TCR was sampled from a man between 40 and 49 years old in good health and CMV-seronegative. Material for sequencing was PBMCs. This CDR3 is CASSLAYESYEQYF. The CDR3 nucleotides read TGTGCCAGCAGCTTAGCGTACGAGAGCTACGAGCAGTACTTC.